Detailed here is one TCR beta chain. Its specificity is unknown. The CDR3 totals 13 residues. Trimming removed 3 bases from V and 4 bases from J, with 9 bases in between. Germline CDR1 is SNHLY and CDR2 is FYNNEI. Patients had moderate to severe depression. Magnetic negative selection enriched CD4+ T cells from thawed PBMCs. Typically 90% to 95% of enriched cells were CD4+. This sample was included in a study of untreated major depressive disorder. Only in-frame clones appear in the TCRdb table, and some are missing; sequencing was by immunoSEQ multiplex PCR. The sample has about 25,000 clones, 91% seen once; the top ten hold roughly 0.72%. General study results and limits: TRBV05-01 (Vbeta 5.1) usage was higher in CD4+ T cells of depressed patients than controls.

This receptor was taken from a woman in her twenties or thirties with major depressive disorder. This sequence joins TRBV2 and TRBJ1-1; D is ambiguous. Sequencing input: CD4+ T cells from PBMCs. CDR3 nucleotides: TGTGCCAGCAGTGAGGCCAGTCTCACTGAAGCTTTCTTT. Encoded protein: CASSEASLTEAFF.